This T cell receptor beta chain was captured in a study of blood T cell repertoires in COVID-19. Study background: Nucleic acid was either cDNA or gDNA, and it came from T cells, B-cell-depleted T cells, or PBMCs.

Participant ages covered roughly 18 to 89 years across about 22 US areas. Recovered Cohort 3 donors showed two negative PCRs, clearance, or symptom resolution. Clones were read by immunoSEQ multiplex PCR, and TCRdb kept only the in-frame ones, dropping some. The data hold about 170,000 clones, with under 85% observed a single time. The clonotype originates from a man aged 45-65 years who had recovered from COVID-19. Input material: PBMCs or T cells enriched from blood (not recorded which).

CDR3 nucleotides: TGTGCCACCCCGCAGCTGGCGGGGGACACCGGGGAGCTGTTTTTT. Encoded protein: CATPQLAGDTGELFF. The chain combines TRBV9 with TRBJ2-2; 7 positions agree with TRBD2. With V trimmed by 9 bases and J by 3 bases, 11 bases remained unmatched. This CDR3 contains 15 residues. CDR1 is SGDLS and CDR2 is YYNGEE in the germline V gene.